This T cell receptor beta chain is drawn from a study of Ad26.COV2.S vaccination and SARS-CoV-2 variants. Study-level information: Enrollment placed the donor in the COV1001 Ad26.COV2.S trial arm.

Germline V CDR1 and CDR2: LGHNA, YNFKEQ. Between the trimmed V and J ends, which lost 4 bases and 2 bases, there was a span of 21 bases. The CDR3 is 17 amino acids. Profiled with immunoSEQ multiplex PCR; TCRdb holds only in-frame clones, not every one. The top ten clones hold roughly 13% of a sample with 510,000 or so clones, approximately 88% of them seen once. Treatment: 19 received Ad26.COV2.S at low or high dose, single or two shots; a few received placebo; per-sample allocation not given. On day 63 after the first injection, vaccine and placebo recipients gave samples. Specimen: peripheral blood, collected in a trial of Ad26.COV2.S vaccine versus placebo. The origin of this receptor is a person between 18 and 65 years old who received the Ad26.COV2.S COVID-19 vaccine or a placebo. V gene TRBV4-2 combines with J gene TRBJ2-7, with a tentative D call TRBD1 (5 bases). The DNA for the CDR3 is TGTGCCAGCAGCCGCTCAGATAACTCAGGGCAGGCCTACGAGCAGTACTTC. Protein product: CASSRSDNSGQAYEQYF.